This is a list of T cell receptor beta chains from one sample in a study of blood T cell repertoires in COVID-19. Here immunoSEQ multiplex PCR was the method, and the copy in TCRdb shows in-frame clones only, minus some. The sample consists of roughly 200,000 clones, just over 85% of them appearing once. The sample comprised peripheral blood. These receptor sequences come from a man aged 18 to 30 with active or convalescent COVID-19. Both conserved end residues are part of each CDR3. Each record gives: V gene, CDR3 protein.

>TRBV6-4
CASSEHRVYNQPQHF
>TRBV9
CASSTTGITGNTIYF
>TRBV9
CASSVEAGKTNEKLFF
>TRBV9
CASSVTGAGTEAFF
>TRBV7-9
CASSPIRSRGPGANVLTF
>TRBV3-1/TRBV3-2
CASSQDWPSPLHF
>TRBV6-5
CASSPQGRVVYGYTF
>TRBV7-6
CASSPYGASGRARTYEQYF
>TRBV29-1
CSAVSGTGLNEQYF
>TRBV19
CASSIRGNRDYEQYF
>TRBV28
CASSLANSPLHF
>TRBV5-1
CASSLVAQGTGELFF
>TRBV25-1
CASSVRDSGNTIYF
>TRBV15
CATIPGTGNIQYF